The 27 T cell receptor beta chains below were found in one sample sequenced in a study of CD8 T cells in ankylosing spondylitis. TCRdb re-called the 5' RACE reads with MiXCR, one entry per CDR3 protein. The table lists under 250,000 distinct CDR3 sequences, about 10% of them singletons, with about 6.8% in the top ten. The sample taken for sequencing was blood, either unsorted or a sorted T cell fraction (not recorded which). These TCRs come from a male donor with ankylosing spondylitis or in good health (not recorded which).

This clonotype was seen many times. The CDR3 loop is CSARESRQGGYEQYF. DNA for the CDR3: TGCAGTGCTAGAGAGTCACGACAGGGTGGGTACGAGCAGTACTTC. J is TRBJ2-7 and V is TRBV20-1; 7 bases fit TRBD1. The CDR3 consists of 15 residues. The trim removed 0 bases at V and 4 bases at J, leaving 9 bases unmatched. Per the germline V gene, CDR1 is DFQATT and CDR2 is SNEGSKA (reference sequence).

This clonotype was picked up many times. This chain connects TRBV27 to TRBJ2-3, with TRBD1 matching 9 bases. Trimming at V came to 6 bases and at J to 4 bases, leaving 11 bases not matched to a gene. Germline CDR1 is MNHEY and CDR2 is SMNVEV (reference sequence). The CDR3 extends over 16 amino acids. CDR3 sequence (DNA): TGTGCCAGCAGCACTCTCAGGACAGGGGACGCAGATACGCAGTATTTT. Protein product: CASSTLRTGDADTQYF.

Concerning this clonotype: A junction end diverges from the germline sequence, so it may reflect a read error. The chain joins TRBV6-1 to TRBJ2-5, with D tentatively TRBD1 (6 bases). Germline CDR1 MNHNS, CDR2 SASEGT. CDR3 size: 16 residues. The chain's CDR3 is CVSSTQGLSPQETQYF. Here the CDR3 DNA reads TGTGTCAGCAGCACCCAGGGGCTGTCTCCTCAGGAGACCCAGTACTTC.

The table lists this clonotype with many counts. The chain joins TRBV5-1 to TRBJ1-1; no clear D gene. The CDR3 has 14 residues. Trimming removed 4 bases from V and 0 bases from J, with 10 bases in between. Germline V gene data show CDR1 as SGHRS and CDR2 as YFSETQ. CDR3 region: CASSVGVLNTEAFF. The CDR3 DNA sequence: TGCGCCAGCAGCGTCGGGGTTTTGAACACTGAAGCTTTCTTT.

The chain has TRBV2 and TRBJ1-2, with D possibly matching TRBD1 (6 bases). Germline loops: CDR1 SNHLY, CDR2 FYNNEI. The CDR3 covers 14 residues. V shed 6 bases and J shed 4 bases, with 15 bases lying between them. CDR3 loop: CASRETGDIYGYTF. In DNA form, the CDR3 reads TGTGCCAGCAGGGAGACAGGCGATATCTATGGCTACACCTTC.

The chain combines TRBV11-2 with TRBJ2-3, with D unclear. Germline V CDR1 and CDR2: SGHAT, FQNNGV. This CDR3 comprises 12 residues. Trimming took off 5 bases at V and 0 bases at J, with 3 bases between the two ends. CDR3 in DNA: TGTGCCAGCAGCGATAGCACAGATACGCAGTATTTT. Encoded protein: CASSDSTDTQYF.

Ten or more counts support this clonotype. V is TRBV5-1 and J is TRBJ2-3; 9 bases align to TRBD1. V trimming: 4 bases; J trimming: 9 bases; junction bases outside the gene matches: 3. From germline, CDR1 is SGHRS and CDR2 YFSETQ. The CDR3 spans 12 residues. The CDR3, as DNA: TGCGCCAGCAGCGTGGACAGGGGCACGCAGTATTTT. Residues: CASSVDRGTQYF. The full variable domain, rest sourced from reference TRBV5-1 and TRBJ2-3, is KAGVTQTPRYLIKTRGQQVTLSCSPISGHRSVSWYQQTPGQGLQFLFEYFSETQRNKGNFPGRFSGRQFSNSRSEMNVSTLELGDSALYLCASSVDRGTQYFGPGTRLTVL.

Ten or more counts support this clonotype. CDR3 amino acids: CATLPRGLSKKHTQYF. CDR3 coding DNA: TGCGCCACTCTACCGAGGGGGCTGTCGAAAAAACATACGCAGTATTTT. The J gene is TRBJ2-3, the V gene TRBV10-2; 7 positions match TRBD1. CDR1 WSHSY and CDR2 SAAADI come from the germline V gene. After removal of 10 bases from V and 7 bases from J, the junction contained 20 bases not matched to a gene. The CDR3 sequence is 16 residues long.

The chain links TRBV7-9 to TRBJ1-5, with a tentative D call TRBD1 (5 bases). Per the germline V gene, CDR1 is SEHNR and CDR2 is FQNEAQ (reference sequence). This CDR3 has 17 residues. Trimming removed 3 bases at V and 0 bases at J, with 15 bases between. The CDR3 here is CASSLSGGGYSNQPQHF. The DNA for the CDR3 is TGTGCCAGCAGCTTGAGCGGGGGAGGCTATAGCAATCAGCCCCAGCATTTT. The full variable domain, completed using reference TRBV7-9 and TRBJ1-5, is DTGVSQNPRHKITKRGQNVTFRCDPISEHNRLYWYRQTLGQGPEFLTYFQNEAQLEKSRLLSDRFSAERPKGSFSTLEIQRTEQGDSAMYLCASSLSGGGYSNQPQHFGDGTRLSIL.

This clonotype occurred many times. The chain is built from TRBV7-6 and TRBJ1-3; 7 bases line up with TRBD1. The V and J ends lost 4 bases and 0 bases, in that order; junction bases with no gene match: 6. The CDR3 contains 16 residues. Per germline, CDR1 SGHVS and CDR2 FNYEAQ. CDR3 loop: CASSSKTGHSGNTIYF. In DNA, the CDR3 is TGTGCCAGCAGCTCGAAGACAGGGCACTCTGGAAACACCATATATTTT.

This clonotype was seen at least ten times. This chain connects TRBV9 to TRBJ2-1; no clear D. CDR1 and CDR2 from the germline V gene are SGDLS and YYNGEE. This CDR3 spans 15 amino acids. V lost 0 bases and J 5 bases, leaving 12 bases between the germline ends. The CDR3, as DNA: TGTGCCAGCAGCGTAGGTAGTTGGGGAAACAATGAGCAGTTCTTC. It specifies CASSVGSWGNNEQFF.

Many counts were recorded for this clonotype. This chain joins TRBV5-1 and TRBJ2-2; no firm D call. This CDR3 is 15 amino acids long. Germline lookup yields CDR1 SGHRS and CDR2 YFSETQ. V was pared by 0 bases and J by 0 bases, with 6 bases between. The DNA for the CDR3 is TGCGCCAGCAGCTTGGGACTTACGAACACCGGGGAGCTGTTTTTT. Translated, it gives CASSLGLTNTGELFF.

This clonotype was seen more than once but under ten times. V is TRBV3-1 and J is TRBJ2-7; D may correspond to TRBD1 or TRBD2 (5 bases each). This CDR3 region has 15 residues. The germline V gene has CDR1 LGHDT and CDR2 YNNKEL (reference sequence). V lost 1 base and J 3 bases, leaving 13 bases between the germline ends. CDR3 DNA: TGTGCCAGCAGCCAAGGTGGGGGAGCGTACTACGAGCAGTACTTC. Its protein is CASSQGGGAYYEQYF.

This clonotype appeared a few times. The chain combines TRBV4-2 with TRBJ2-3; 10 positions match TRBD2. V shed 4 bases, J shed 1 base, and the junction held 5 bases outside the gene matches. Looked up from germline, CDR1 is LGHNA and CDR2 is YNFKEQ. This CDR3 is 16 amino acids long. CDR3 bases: TGTGCCAGCAGCCCCACTAGCGGGGCAGGCACAGATACGCAGTATTTT. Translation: CASSPTSGAGTDTQYF.

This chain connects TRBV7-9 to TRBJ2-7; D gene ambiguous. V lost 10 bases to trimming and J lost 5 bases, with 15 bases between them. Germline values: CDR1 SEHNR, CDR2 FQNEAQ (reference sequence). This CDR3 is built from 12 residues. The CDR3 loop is CAILGKLDEQYF. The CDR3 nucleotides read TGTGCCATCTTGGGGAAGCTAGACGAGCAGTACTTC.

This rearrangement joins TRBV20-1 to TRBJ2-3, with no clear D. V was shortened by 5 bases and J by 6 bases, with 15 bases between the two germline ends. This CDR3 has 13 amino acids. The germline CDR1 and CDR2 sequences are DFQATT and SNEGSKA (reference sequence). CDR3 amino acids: CSAAASTADTQYF. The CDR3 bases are TGCAGTGCTGCCGCCTCCACGGCGGATACGCAGTATTTT.

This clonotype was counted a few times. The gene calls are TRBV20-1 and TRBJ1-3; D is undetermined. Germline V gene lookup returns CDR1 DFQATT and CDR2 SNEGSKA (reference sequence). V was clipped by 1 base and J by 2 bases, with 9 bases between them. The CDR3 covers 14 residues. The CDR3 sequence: CSARVAGTGNTIYF. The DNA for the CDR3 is TGCAGTGCTAGAGTGGCGGGGACTGGAAACACCATATATTTT.

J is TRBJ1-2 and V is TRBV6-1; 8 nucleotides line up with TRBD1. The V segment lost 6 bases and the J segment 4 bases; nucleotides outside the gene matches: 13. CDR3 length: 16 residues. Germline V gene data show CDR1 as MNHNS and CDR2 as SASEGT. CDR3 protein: CASSLLDREAGYGYTF. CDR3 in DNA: TGTGCCAGCAGCCTATTGGACAGGGAGGCTGGCTATGGCTACACCTTC.

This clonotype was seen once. The CDR3 region has the DNA TGCGCCAGCAGCTTGGGGGTTGGAGCGGCAGATCCTAACTATGGCTACACCTTC. This sequence encodes CASSLGVGAADPNYGYTF. This rearrangement joins TRBV5-1 to TRBJ1-2, with D unclear. From germline, CDR1 is SGHRS and CDR2 YFSETQ. The length of the CDR3 is 18 residues. Between the trimmed V and J ends, which lost 0 bases and 0 bases, there was a span of 18 bases.

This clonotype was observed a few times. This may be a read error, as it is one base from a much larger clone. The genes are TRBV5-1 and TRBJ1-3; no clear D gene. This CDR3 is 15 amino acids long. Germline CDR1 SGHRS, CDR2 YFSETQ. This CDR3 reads CASSWLGFSGITIYF. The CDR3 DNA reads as TGCGCCAGCAGCTGGTTAGGCTTCTCTGGAATCACCATATATTTT.

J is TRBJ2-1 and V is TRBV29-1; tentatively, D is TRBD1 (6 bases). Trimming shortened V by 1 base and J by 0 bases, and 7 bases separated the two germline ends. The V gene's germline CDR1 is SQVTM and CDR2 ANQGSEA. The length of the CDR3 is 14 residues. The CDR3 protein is CSVEGRGSYNEQFF. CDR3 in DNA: TGCAGCGTTGAAGGCAGGGGCTCCTACAATGAGCAGTTCTTC.

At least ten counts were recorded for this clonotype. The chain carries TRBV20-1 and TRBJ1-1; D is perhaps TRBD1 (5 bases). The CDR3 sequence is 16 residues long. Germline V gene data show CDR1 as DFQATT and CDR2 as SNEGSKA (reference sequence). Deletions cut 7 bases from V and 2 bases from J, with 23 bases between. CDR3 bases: TGCAGTGACCATAGACGGGGAGTAGGGGCTAACACTGAAGCTTTCTTT. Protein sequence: CSDHRRGVGANTEAFF.

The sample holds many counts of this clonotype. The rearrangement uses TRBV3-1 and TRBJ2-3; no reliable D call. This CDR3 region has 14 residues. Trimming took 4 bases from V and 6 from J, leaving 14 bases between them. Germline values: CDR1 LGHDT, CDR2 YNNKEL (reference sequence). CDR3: CASSRATTRDTQYF. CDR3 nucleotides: TGTGCCAGCAGCCGGGCAACTACTCGGGATACGCAGTATTTT.

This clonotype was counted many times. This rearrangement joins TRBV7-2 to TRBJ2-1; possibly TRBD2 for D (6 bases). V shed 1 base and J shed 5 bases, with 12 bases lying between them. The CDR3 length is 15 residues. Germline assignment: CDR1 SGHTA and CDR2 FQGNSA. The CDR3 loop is CASSLDIAAHNEQFF. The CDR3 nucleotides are TGTGCCAGCAGCTTAGACATAGCGGCCCACAATGAGCAGTTCTTC.

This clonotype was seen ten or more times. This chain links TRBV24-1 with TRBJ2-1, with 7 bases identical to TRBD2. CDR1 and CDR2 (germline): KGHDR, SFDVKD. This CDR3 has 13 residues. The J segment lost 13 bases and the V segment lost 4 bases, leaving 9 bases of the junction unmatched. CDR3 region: CATSDSGLNKQFF. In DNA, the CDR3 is TGTGCCACCAGTGACTCGGGACTAAATAAACAGTTCTTC.

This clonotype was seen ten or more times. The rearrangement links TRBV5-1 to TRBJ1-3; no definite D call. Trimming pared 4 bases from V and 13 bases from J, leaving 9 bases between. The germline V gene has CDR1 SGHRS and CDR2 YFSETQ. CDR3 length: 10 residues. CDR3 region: CASSPPWIYF. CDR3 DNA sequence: TGCGCCAGCAGCCCCCCGTGGATATATTTT.

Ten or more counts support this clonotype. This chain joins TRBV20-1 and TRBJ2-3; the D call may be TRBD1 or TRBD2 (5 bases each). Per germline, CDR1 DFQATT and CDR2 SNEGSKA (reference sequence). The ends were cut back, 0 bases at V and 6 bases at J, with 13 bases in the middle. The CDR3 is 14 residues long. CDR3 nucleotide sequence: TGCAGTGCTAGAGATGTGGGGGTGCTTGATACGCAGTATTTT. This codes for CSARDVGVLDTQYF.